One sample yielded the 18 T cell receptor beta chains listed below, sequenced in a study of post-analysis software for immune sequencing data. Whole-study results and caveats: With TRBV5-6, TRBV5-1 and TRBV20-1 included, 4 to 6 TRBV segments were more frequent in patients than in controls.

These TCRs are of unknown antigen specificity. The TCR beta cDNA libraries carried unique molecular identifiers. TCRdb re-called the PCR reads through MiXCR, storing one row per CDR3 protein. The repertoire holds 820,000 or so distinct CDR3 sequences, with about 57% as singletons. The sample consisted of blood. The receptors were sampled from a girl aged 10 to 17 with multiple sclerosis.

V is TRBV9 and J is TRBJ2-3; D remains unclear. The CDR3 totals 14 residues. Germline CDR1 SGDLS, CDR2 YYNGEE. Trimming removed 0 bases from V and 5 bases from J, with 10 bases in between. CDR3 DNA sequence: TGTGCCAGCAGCGTAGAGTCCACCGTAGATACGCAGTATTTT. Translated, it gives CASSVESTVDTQYF.

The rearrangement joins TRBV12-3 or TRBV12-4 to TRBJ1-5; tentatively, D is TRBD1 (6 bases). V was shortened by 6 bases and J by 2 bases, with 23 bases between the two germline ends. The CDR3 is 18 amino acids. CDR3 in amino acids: CASSPGHTSVEGNQPQHF. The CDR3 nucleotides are TGTGCCAGCAGCCCGGGACATACTTCCGTTGAGGGCAATCAGCCCCAGCATTTT.

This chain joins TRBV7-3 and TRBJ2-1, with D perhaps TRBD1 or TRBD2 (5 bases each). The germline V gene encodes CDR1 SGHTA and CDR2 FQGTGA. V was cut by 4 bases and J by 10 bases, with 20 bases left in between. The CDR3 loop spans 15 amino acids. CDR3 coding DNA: TGTGCCAGCAGCTGGGCGCACACAGGAACGGGGGAGCAGTTCTTC. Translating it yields CASSWAHTGTGEQFF.

The CDR3: CASRGDSLGRETQYF. The CDR3 bases are TGTGCCAGCAGGGGCGACAGCCTAGGGCGAGAGACCCAGTACTTC. V is TRBV25-1 and J is TRBJ2-5; TRBD1 is a possible D gene (5 bases). The CDR3 runs to 15 residues. The germline CDR1 and CDR2 sequences are MGHDK and SYGVNS. V lost 6 bases and J lost 4, with 18 bases in between.

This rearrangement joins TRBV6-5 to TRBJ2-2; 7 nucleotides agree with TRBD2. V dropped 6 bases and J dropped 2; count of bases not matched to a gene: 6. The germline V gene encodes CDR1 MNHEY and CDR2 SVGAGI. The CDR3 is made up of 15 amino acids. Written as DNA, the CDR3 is TGTGCCAGCAGGCTGGGGGGGATAAACACCGGGGAGCTGTTTTTT. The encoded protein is CASRLGGINTGELFF.

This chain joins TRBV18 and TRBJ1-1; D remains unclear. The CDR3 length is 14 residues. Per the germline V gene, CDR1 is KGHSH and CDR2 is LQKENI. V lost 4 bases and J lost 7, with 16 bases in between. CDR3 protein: CASSLGRGGVEAFF. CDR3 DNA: TGTGCCAGCTCACTGGGTCGGGGTGGAGTTGAAGCTTTCTTT.

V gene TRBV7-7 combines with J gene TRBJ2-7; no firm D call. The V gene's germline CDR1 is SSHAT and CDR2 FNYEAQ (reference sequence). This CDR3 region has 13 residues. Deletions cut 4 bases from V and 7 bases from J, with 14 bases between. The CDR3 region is CASSSGRYNEQYF. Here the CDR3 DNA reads TGTGCCAGCAGCTCCGGCAGATACAATGAGCAGTACTTC.

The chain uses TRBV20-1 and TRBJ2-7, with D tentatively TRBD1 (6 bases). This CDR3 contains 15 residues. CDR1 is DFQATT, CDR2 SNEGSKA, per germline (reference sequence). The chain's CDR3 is CSAPLMGTNSYEQYF. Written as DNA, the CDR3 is TGCAGCGCCCCCCTCATGGGGACAAACTCCTACGAGCAGTACTTC.

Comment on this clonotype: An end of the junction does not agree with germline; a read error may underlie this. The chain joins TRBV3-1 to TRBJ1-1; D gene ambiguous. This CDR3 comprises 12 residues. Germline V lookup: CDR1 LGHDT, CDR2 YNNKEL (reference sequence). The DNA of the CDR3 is TGTACCAGCAGCCCTAACGGGGCTGAAGCTTTCTTT. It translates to CTSSPNGAEAFF.

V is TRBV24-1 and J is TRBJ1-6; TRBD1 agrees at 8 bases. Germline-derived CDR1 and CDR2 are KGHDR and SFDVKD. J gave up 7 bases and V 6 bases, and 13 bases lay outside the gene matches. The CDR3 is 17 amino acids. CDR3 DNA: TGTGCCACCAGTCCCTACAGGGGGACTCAAGCGAATTCACCCCTCCACTTT. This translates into CATSPYRGTQANSPLHF.

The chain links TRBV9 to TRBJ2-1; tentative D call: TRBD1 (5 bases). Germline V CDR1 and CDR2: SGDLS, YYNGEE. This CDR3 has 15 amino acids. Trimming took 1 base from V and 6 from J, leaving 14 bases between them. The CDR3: CASSVFSGKINEQFF. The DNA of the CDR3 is TGTGCCAGCAGCGTATTCTCAGGGAAAATCAATGAGCAGTTCTTC.

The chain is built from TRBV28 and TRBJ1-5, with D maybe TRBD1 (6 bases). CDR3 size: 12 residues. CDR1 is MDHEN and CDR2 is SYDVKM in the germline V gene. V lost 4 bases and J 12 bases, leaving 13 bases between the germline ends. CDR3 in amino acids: CASSSNREHQHF. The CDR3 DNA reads TGTGCCAGCAGTTCGAACAGGGAACACCAGCATTTT.

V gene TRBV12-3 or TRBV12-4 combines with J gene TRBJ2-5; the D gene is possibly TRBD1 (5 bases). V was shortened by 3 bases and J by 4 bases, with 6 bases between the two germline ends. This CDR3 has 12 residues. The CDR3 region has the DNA TGTGCCAGCAGTTTGACAGCAGAGACCCAGTACTTC. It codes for CASSLTAETQYF.

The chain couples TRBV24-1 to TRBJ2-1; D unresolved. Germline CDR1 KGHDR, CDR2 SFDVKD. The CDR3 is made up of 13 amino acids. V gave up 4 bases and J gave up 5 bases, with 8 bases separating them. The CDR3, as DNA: TGTGCCACCAGTGAGGGCGGCAACAATGAGCAGTTCTTC. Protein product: CATSEGGNNEQFF.

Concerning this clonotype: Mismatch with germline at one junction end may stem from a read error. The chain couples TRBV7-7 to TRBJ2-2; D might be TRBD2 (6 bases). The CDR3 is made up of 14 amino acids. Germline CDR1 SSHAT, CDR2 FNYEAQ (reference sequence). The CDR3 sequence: CASSLGSGTGELFF. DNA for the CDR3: TGTGCTAGCAGCTTGGGTAGCGGAACCGGGGAGCTGTTTTTT.

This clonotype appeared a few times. CDR3 region: CASSTPGRSYGYTF. CDR3 in DNA: TGTGCCAGCAGCACCCCGGGACGGAGCTATGGCTACACCTTC. The chain has TRBV9 and TRBJ1-2, with D tentatively TRBD1 (5 bases). Trimming removed 4 bases from V and 4 bases from J, with 14 bases in between. CDR3 size: 14 residues. Germline assignment: CDR1 SGDLS and CDR2 YYNGEE.

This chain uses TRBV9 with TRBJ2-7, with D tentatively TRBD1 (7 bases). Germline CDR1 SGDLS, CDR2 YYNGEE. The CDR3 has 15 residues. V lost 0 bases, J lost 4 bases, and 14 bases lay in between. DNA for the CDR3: TGTGCCAGCAGCGTAGAGGCCAGGGGGACTTACGAGCAGTACTTC. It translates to CASSVEARGTYEQYF.

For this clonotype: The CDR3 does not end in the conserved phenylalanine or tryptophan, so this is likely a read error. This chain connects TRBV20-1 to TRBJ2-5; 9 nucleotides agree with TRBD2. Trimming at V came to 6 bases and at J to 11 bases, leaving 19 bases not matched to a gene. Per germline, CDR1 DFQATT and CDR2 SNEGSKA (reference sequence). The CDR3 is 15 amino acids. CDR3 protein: CSARPGTSFFDEQYV. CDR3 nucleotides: TGCAGTGCCCGACCCGGGACTAGCTTCTTTGATGAGCAGTACGTC.